A selection of T cell receptor beta chains follows, all from one sample in a study of T cell changes during pregnancy in multiple sclerosis. Sequenced by immunoSEQ multiplex PCR; TCRdb stores in-frame clones only, minus some. Of just under 35,000 clones in the sample, around 90% were seen once. The sequences come from peripheral blood, collected in the second trimester of pregnancy. The receptors were gathered from a female donor in good health, enrolled as a control in a pregnancy study. Each CDR3 is given with its conserved first and last residue. Fields, in order: J gene, V gene, clone size, D gene, CDR3 DNA, CDR3 protein. The D gene is left open where the match is weak. Clone size is given for some rows only: seen once, a few or many times, or a class if the clone is expanded.

j_call: TRBJ2-1
v_call: TRBV11-2
clone_size: .
d_call: .
cdr3_nt: TGTGCCAGCATCTCTACAAGGAGGAATGAGCAGTTCTTC
cdr3_aa: CASISTRRNEQFF

j_call: TRBJ1-2
v_call: TRBV5-1
clone_size: .
d_call: TRBD1
cdr3_nt: TGCGCCAGCAGCGCCGGACAGGCGGCTAACTATGGCTACACCTTC
cdr3_aa: CASSAGQAANYGYTF

j_call: TRBJ1-6
v_call: TRBV18
clone_size: .
d_call: .
cdr3_nt: TGTGCCAGCTCACCAGGGAGAGGGGGTAACTCACCCCTCCACTTT
cdr3_aa: CASSPGRGGNSPLHF

j_call: TRBJ1-2
v_call: TRBV18
clone_size: once
d_call: TRBD1
cdr3_nt: TGTGCCAGCTCACCAGGGACAGGGGGCTACACCTTC
cdr3_aa: CASSPGTGGYTF

j_call: TRBJ2-7
v_call: TRBV13
clone_size: .
d_call: TRBD1
cdr3_nt: TGTGCCAGCAGCTTAAGACAGGGGACCCACGAGCAGTACTTC
cdr3_aa: CASSLRQGTHEQYF

j_call: TRBJ2-7
v_call: TRBV5-1
clone_size: .
d_call: .
cdr3_nt: TGCGCCAGCAGCTTGGATCAGGGGAGCTCCTACGAGCAGTACTTC
cdr3_aa: CASSLDQGSSYEQYF

j_call: TRBJ1-6
v_call: TRBV14
clone_size: .
d_call: .
cdr3_nt: TGTGCCAGCAGCCAAGATTTCGTCCGTTCACCCCTCCACTTT
cdr3_aa: CASSQDFVRSPLHF

j_call: TRBJ1-4
v_call: TRBV29-1
clone_size: .
d_call: .
cdr3_nt: TGCAGCGTTGTGGGAGGCGAAAAACTGTTTTTT
cdr3_aa: CSVVGGEKLFF

j_call: TRBJ1-2
v_call: TRBV25-1
clone_size: .
d_call: TRBD1
cdr3_nt: TGTGCCAGCAGTGCGCAGGGGGTCGGCTATGGCTACACCTTC
cdr3_aa: CASSAQGVGYGYTF

j_call: TRBJ2-5
v_call: TRBV11-2
clone_size: .
d_call: .
cdr3_nt: TGTGCCAGCAGCTTAGGGAGAACCCAGTACTTC
cdr3_aa: CASSLGRTQYF

j_call: TRBJ2-3
v_call: TRBV18
clone_size: .
d_call: TRBD2
cdr3_nt: TGTGCCAGCTCACCACCCAGAAGCGGGGGGATTCGGGATACGCAGTATTTT
cdr3_aa: CASSPPRSGGIRDTQYF

j_call: TRBJ1-4
v_call: TRBV5-8
clone_size: .
d_call: .
cdr3_nt: TGTGCCAGCAGCCCATGGGTCAGGGAAGGTAATGAAAAACTGTTTTTT
cdr3_aa: CASSPWVREGNEKLFF

j_call: TRBJ2-2
v_call: TRBV28
clone_size: .
d_call: TRBD1
cdr3_nt: TGTGCCAGCAGTTTGACAGGGGGTGACACCGGGGAGCTGTTTTTT
cdr3_aa: CASSLTGGDTGELFF

j_call: TRBJ2-2
v_call: TRBV4-2
clone_size: .
d_call: TRBD1
cdr3_nt: TGTGCCAGCAGCCAAGCGCGCAGGGGGCAGTTCGGGAGCACCGGGGAGCTGTTTTTT
cdr3_aa: CASSQARRGQFGSTGELFF

j_call: TRBJ1-5
v_call: TRBV6-5
clone_size: .
d_call: TRBD1
cdr3_nt: TGTGCCAGCGGTCACAGGGGTAACAATCAGCCCCAGCATTTT
cdr3_aa: CASGHRGNNQPQHF

j_call: TRBJ2-1
v_call: TRBV7-9
clone_size: .
d_call: .
cdr3_nt: TGTGCCACCTCGTCGAGCGGGCGATACAATGAGCAGTTCTTC
cdr3_aa: CATSSSGRYNEQFF

j_call: TRBJ1-2
v_call: TRBV9
clone_size: .
d_call: .
cdr3_nt: TGTGCCAGCAGCGTCGGGTCTGCTAACTATGGCTACACCTTC
cdr3_aa: CASSVGSANYGYTF

j_call: TRBJ1-2
v_call: TRBV6-1
clone_size: .
d_call: .
cdr3_nt: TGTGCCAGCAGTGAAACAGGGCCCTATGGCTACACCTTC
cdr3_aa: CASSETGPYGYTF

j_call: TRBJ2-2
v_call: TRBV19
clone_size: .
d_call: .
cdr3_nt: TGTGCCAGTGGGAAGGGACACCTGAACACCGGGGAGCTGTTTTTT
cdr3_aa: CASGKGHLNTGELFF

j_call: TRBJ2-7
v_call: TRBV30
clone_size: .
d_call: .
cdr3_nt: TGTGCCTGGAGTGTCTGGAGCGGCCCCTACGAGCAGTACTTC
cdr3_aa: CAWSVWSGPYEQYF

j_call: TRBJ2-7
v_call: TRBV7-8
clone_size: .
d_call: .
cdr3_nt: TGTGCCAGCAGCTCAAATGCCCGGGGCTACGAGCAGTACTTC
cdr3_aa: CASSSNARGYEQYF

j_call: TRBJ1-1
v_call: TRBV29-1
clone_size: few
d_call: .
cdr3_nt: TGCAGCGTTGATTTAGACAGGATAGGTGAAGCTTTCTTT
cdr3_aa: CSVDLDRIGEAFF

j_call: TRBJ2-3
v_call: TRBV9
clone_size: .
d_call: TRBD2
cdr3_nt: TGTGCCAGCAGCGTCCGGACTAGCGGGGGGGCTGGGGATACGCAGTATTTT
cdr3_aa: CASSVRTSGGAGDTQYF

j_call: TRBJ1-3
v_call: TRBV5-3
clone_size: .
d_call: TRBD1
cdr3_nt: TGTGCCAGAAGCCAGGACAGGAGGGGCCTCCACTCCTCTGGAAACACCATATATTTT
cdr3_aa: CARSQDRRGLHSSGNTIYF

j_call: TRBJ1-2
v_call: TRBV7-9
clone_size: .
d_call: .
cdr3_nt: TGTGCCAGCAGCCACACGGGGGGGACGAACTATGGCTACACCTTC
cdr3_aa: CASSHTGGTNYGYTF

j_call: TRBJ2-7
v_call: TRBV27
clone_size: .
d_call: TRBD2
cdr3_nt: TGTGCCAGCAGTCCAAGTGTAGCGGGAGTTGAGCAGTACTTC
cdr3_aa: CASSPSVAGVEQYF

j_call: TRBJ2-5
v_call: TRBV5-1
clone_size: .
d_call: TRBD1
cdr3_nt: TGCGCCAGCAGCTTGGAGGGACAGGGGGCAGAGACCCAGTACTTC
cdr3_aa: CASSLEGQGAETQYF

j_call: TRBJ2-3
v_call: TRBV9
clone_size: few
d_call: .
cdr3_nt: TGTGCCAGCAGCGTAATGCAGGGGTGGGGGTCGGATACGCAGTATTTT
cdr3_aa: CASSVMQGWGSDTQYF

j_call: TRBJ2-4
v_call: TRBV7-2
clone_size: once
d_call: .
cdr3_nt: TGTGCCAGCAGCCCGATGACAGCAATTTTAAACATTCAGTACTTC
cdr3_aa: CASSPMTAILNIQYF

j_call: TRBJ2-1
v_call: TRBV15
clone_size: .
d_call: TRBD2
cdr3_nt: TGTGCCACCAGCACGAAGCGGGAGGGACACAATGAGCAGTTCTTC
cdr3_aa: CATSTKREGHNEQFF

j_call: TRBJ2-1
v_call: TRBV4-3
clone_size: .
d_call: TRBD2
cdr3_nt: TGCGCCAGCAGCCTTATAGCGGGGGGGTACAATGAGCAGTTCTTC
cdr3_aa: CASSLIAGGYNEQFF

j_call: TRBJ2-7
v_call: TRBV18
clone_size: few
d_call: TRBD1
cdr3_nt: TGTGCCAGCTCAATTGGACAGGACCGACTCCAGTACTTC
cdr3_aa: CASSIGQDRLQYF

j_call: TRBJ2-5
v_call: TRBV6-1
clone_size: .
d_call: .
cdr3_nt: TGTGCCAGCAGTGACTTCAGGTCGGACATGGAGACCCAGTACTTC
cdr3_aa: CASSDFRSDMETQYF

j_call: TRBJ1-5
v_call: TRBV28
clone_size: .
d_call: .
cdr3_nt: TGTGCCAGCAGACGGGACGGGGGGAATCTTGGTCCCCAGCATTTT
cdr3_aa: CASRRDGGNLGPQHF

j_call: TRBJ1-1
v_call: TRBV30
clone_size: .
d_call: TRBD1
cdr3_nt: TGTGCCTGGGACAGGGGACCGAACACTGAAGCTTTCTTT
cdr3_aa: CAWDRGPNTEAFF

j_call: TRBJ1-5
v_call: TRBV2
clone_size: few
d_call: .
cdr3_nt: TGTGCCAGCAGCTATATCCCTTCAGGGCCCCAGCATTTT
cdr3_aa: CASSYIPSGPQHF

j_call: TRBJ2-7
v_call: TRBV11-3
clone_size: .
d_call: TRBD1
cdr3_nt: TGTGCCAGCAGCTTAGGACAGGGGGCGCGGGAGCAGTACTTC
cdr3_aa: CASSLGQGAREQYF

j_call: TRBJ2-7
v_call: TRBV7-2
clone_size: .
d_call: .
cdr3_nt: TGTGCCAGCAGCTTAGTAGGGGGGGGGTCCTACGAGCAGTACTTC
cdr3_aa: CASSLVGGGSYEQYF

j_call: TRBJ1-1
v_call: TRBV6-5
clone_size: .
d_call: .
cdr3_nt: TGTGCCAGCAGTACGGTGAGGTACACTGAAGCTTTCTTT
cdr3_aa: CASSTVRYTEAFF

j_call: TRBJ2-6
v_call: TRBV19
clone_size: .
d_call: .
cdr3_nt: TGTGCCAGTGATACCGGGAGCTCTGGGGCCAACGTCCTGACTTTC
cdr3_aa: CASDTGSSGANVLTF

j_call: TRBJ2-7
v_call: TRBV27
clone_size: .
d_call: TRBD2
cdr3_nt: TGTGCCAGCAGAGGCGGGAGTAAGGAGCAGTACTTC
cdr3_aa: CASRGGSKEQYF

j_call: TRBJ1-2
v_call: TRBV6-6
clone_size: .
d_call: .
cdr3_nt: TGTGCCAGCAGAATATCAGGTCAGGGAGGCTACACCTTC
cdr3_aa: CASRISGQGGYTF

j_call: TRBJ2-1
v_call: TRBV6-4
clone_size: few
d_call: TRBD1
cdr3_nt: TGTGCCAGCAGTCCGGGACAGGAACACAATGAGCAGTTCTTC
cdr3_aa: CASSPGQEHNEQFF

j_call: TRBJ2-1
v_call: TRBV29-1
clone_size: .
d_call: TRBD2
cdr3_nt: TGCAGCGTGCCCAATAGCGGGAGGGCCCGTAATGAGCAGTTCTTC
cdr3_aa: CSVPNSGRARNEQFF

j_call: TRBJ1-5
v_call: TRBV19
clone_size: .
d_call: TRBD1
cdr3_nt: TGTGCCAGTAAGGCAGGGGGCGTTCTCAATCAGCCCCAGCATTTT
cdr3_aa: CASKAGGVLNQPQHF

j_call: TRBJ1-3
v_call: TRBV30
clone_size: .
d_call: .
cdr3_nt: TGTGCCTGGAGTGCCAGGGGTGGAAACACCATATATTTT
cdr3_aa: CAWSARGGNTIYF

j_call: TRBJ2-5
v_call: TRBV18
clone_size: .
d_call: TRBD2
cdr3_nt: TGTGCCAGCTCACCAAGGTTTAGCGGGGGGATCGCCCAAGAGACCCAGTACTTC
cdr3_aa: CASSPRFSGGIAQETQYF

j_call: TRBJ1-1
v_call: TRBV5-1
clone_size: .
d_call: .
cdr3_nt: TGCGCCAGCAGCCCGACAACTCCGAACACTGAAGCTTTCTTT
cdr3_aa: CASSPTTPNTEAFF

j_call: TRBJ1-4
v_call: TRBV27
clone_size: .
d_call: .
cdr3_nt: TGTGCCAGCAGTCACGGGGGATCAAAGGAAAAACTGTTTTTT
cdr3_aa: CASSHGGSKEKLFF

j_call: TRBJ1-1
v_call: TRBV7-2
clone_size: .
d_call: TRBD1
cdr3_nt: TGTGCCAGCAGCTTCAACAGGGGTGGTGAAGCTTTCTTT
cdr3_aa: CASSFNRGGEAFF

j_call: TRBJ2-2
v_call: TRBV2
clone_size: .
d_call: TRBD2
cdr3_nt: TGTGCCAGCAGGCCTGGGACTAGCGGGAGCACCGGGGAGCTGTTTTTT
cdr3_aa: CASRPGTSGSTGELFF

j_call: TRBJ1-6
v_call: TRBV9
clone_size: .
d_call: TRBD1
cdr3_nt: TGTGCCAGCAGCGTAGAGGGCCAGGGGGGTTCACCCCTCCACTTT
cdr3_aa: CASSVEGQGGSPLHF

j_call: TRBJ1-2
v_call: TRBV15
clone_size: .
d_call: .
cdr3_nt: TGTGCCACCAGCAGAGATTTTCCAGGGAATGTTGGCTACACCTTC
cdr3_aa: CATSRDFPGNVGYTF

j_call: TRBJ2-1
v_call: TRBV5-1
clone_size: .
d_call: TRBD2
cdr3_nt: TGCGCCAGCAGCTTGGTGACTAGCGGGAGTCGGAACAATGAGCAGTTCTTC
cdr3_aa: CASSLVTSGSRNNEQFF

j_call: TRBJ1-6
v_call: TRBV7-9
clone_size: once
d_call: .
cdr3_nt: TGTGCCAGCAGCTTGGGCCCTAATTCACCCCTCCACTTT
cdr3_aa: CASSLGPNSPLHF

j_call: TRBJ2-5
v_call: TRBV5-1
clone_size: .
d_call: .
cdr3_nt: TGCGCCAGCAGCTTGGAACAGGGACAAGAGACCCAGTACTTC
cdr3_aa: CASSLEQGQETQYF

j_call: TRBJ1-4
v_call: TRBV18
clone_size: .
d_call: .
cdr3_nt: TGTGCCAGCTCACGGGGACATGTGAATGAAAAACTGTTTTTT
cdr3_aa: CASSRGHVNEKLFF